These 24 T cell receptor beta chains originate from one sample sequenced in a study of T cell responses to AZD1222 COVID-19 vaccine. Assay used: immunoSEQ multiplex PCR; TCRdb lists only in-frame clones, some missing. Here the sample spans 100,000 to 150,000 clones, approximately 90% being singletons. The material was peripheral blood, obtained on day 0 of MenACWY control vaccination. Every receptor here comes from an adult in good health.

V and J are TRBV7-3 and TRBJ2-1, with 8 bases aligning to TRBD2. The CDR3 extends over 14 amino acids. The trim removed 4 bases at V and 9 bases at J, leaving 8 bases unmatched. Per germline, CDR1 SGHTA and CDR2 FQGTGA. The CDR3 DNA is TGTGCCAGCAGCTCGGGACTAGACAGTGCTGAGCAGTTCTTC. It is translated as CASSSGLDSAEQFF.

The CDR3 DNA reads TGTGCCAGCAGCGGGACTAGCGGGAGATACGGTGAGCAGTTCTTC. It codes for CASSGTSGRYGEQFF. V and J are TRBV5-6 and TRBJ2-1, with 14 bases fitting TRBD2. Germline CDR1 SGHDT, CDR2 YYEEEE. Trimming cost V 4 bases and J 9 bases; bases outside gene matches: 6. The CDR3 runs 15 residues.

This clone occurred once. V and J are TRBV10-2 and TRBJ1-1; a possible D gene is TRBD1 (5 bases). V was shortened by 3 bases and J by 1 base, with 9 bases between the two germline ends. The germline V gene encodes CDR1 WSHSY and CDR2 SAAADI. The CDR3 length is 14 residues. The CDR3, as DNA: TGCGCCAGCAGTGATGGGGGGGAGAACACTGAAGCTTTCTTT. As protein: CASSDGGENTEAFF.

The chain recombines TRBV11-3 with TRBJ2-5; 14 nucleotides match TRBD2. The V gene end was trimmed by 4 bases and the J gene end by 5 bases; junction bases not matched to a gene: 12. Germline CDR1 SGHNT, CDR2 YENEEA. This CDR3 region has 18 residues. The CDR3 protein is CASSSRYGLAGGSETQYF. CDR3 nucleotide sequence: TGTGCCAGCAGCTCTAGATACGGACTAGCGGGAGGATCGGAGACCCAGTACTTC.

V and J are TRBV7-2 and TRBJ2-7, with TRBD2 matching over 14 bases. V was clipped by 5 bases and J by 9 bases; unmatched bases: 12. CDR3 length: 16 amino acids. Germline assignment: CDR1 SGHTA and CDR2 FQGNSA. The CDR3 reads CASSTQTSGRGRGQYF. CDR3 DNA: TGTGCCAGCAGCACGCAGACTAGCGGGAGGGGCCGGGGGCAGTACTTC.

This clone has just one count. The chain joins TRBV7-9 to TRBJ1-3; no definite D call. Trimming stripped 5 bases from V and 3 bases from J, with 8 bases between. Germline-derived CDR1 and CDR2 are SEHNR and FQNEAQ (reference sequence). The CDR3 has 13 residues. CDR3 sequence reads: CASSRESGNTIYF. CDR3 DNA: TGTGCCAGCAGCCGTGAAAGTGGAAACACCATATATTTT.

This sequence joins TRBV19 and TRBJ2-6; 7 nucleotides agree with TRBD1. Germline lookup yields CDR1 LNHDA and CDR2 SQIVND (reference sequence). Losses at the gene ends were 9 bases for V and 11 bases for J; bases not matched to a gene: 16. The CDR3 has 15 amino acids. CDR3 region: CASQQGTRSLDVLTF. The CDR3 DNA is TGTGCCAGCCAACAGGGGACCCGCTCTCTTGACGTCCTGACTTTC.

The rearrangement joins TRBV7-9 to TRBJ1-2, with D tentatively TRBD1 (6 bases). With 1 base removed from V and 8 bases from J, the gap between germline ends came to 8 bases. CDR1 is SEHNR, CDR2 FQNEAQ, per germline (reference sequence). The CDR3 is made up of 12 amino acids. CDR3 sequence: CASSLVGGGYTF. CDR3 DNA sequence: TGTGCCAGCAGCTTAGTTGGGGGCGGCTACACCTTC.

The gene calls are TRBV10-2 and TRBJ2-5; D call uncertain. From germline, CDR1 is WSHSY and CDR2 SAAADI. CDR3 length equals 15 residues. The V end was cut by 0 bases, the J end by 5 bases, with 13 bases between. Here the CDR3 DNA reads TGCGCCAGCAGTGAGTCGTTGCTGACCCTGGAGACCCAGTACTTC. Its translation: CASSESLLTLETQYF.

This sequence joins TRBV11-1 and TRBJ2-7, with D unclear. The V gene lost 1 base and the J gene lost 0 bases, with 13 bases spanning the gap. Germline V gene sequence: CDR1 SGHAT, CDR2 FQDESV (reference sequence). The CDR3 contains 16 residues. The CDR3 sequence is CASSLDTGSHSYEQYF. The CDR3 nucleotides read TGTGCCAGCAGCTTAGATACGGGCAGCCACTCCTACGAGCAGTACTTC.

The CDR3 nucleotides read TGTGCCAGCAGCTTCGGCCCAAGTAGCTCCTATAATTCACCCCTCCACTTT. Translated: CASSFGPSSSYNSPLHF. V is TRBV7-3 and J is TRBJ1-6; D gene ambiguous. CDR1 is SGHTA and CDR2 is FQGTGA in the germline V gene. Trimming stripped 3 bases from V and 0 bases from J, with 12 bases between. This CDR3 region has 17 residues.

This chain joins TRBV7-6 and TRBJ2-6; TRBD2 aligns across 7 bases. This CDR3 has 17 residues. The V gene's germline CDR1 is SGHVS and CDR2 FNYEAQ. Losses at the gene ends were 1 base for V and 2 bases for J; bases not matched to a gene: 5. DNA of the CDR3: TGTGCCAGCAGCTTAGTAGTCCGGGGGGCTGGGGCCAACGTCCTGACTTTC. Translated: CASSLVVRGAGANVLTF. The entire variable domain, with the rest obtained from reference TRBV7-6 and TRBJ2-6, is as follows: GAGVSQSPRYKVTKRGQDVALRCDPISGHVSLYWYRQALGQGPEFLTYFNYEAQQDKSGLPNDRFSAERPEGSISTLTIQRTEQRDSAMYRCASSLVVRGAGANVLTFGAGSRLTVL.

With respect to this clone: One junction end disagrees with the germline gene, perhaps due to a read error. This chain links TRBV7-2 with TRBJ2-7, with no clear D. Germline lookup yields CDR1 SGHTA and CDR2 FQGNSA. The CDR3 contains 12 residues. As DNA, the CDR3 is TGTGCCAGCAGCTTAACTGGTCGGACCCCGGACTTC. Translating gives CASSLTGRTPDF.

The rearrangement links TRBV6-5 to TRBJ2-7; D unclear. Trimming removed 6 bases from V and 4 bases from J, with 16 bases in between. This CDR3 is built from 14 residues. Germline V CDR1 and CDR2: MNHEY, SVGAGI. This CDR3 reads CASSPTADGYEQYF. The CDR3 DNA follows: TGTGCCAGCAGCCCAACCGCGGACGGTTACGAGCAGTACTTC.

The chain has TRBV7-9 and TRBJ1-4; 8 nucleotides line up with TRBD1. Germline values: CDR1 SEHNR, CDR2 FQNEAQ (reference sequence). The CDR3 is 15 amino acids. V shed 5 bases, J shed 7 bases, and the junction held 9 bases outside the gene matches. CDR3 in amino acids: CASSAYRGETEKLFF. The CDR3 coding sequence is TGTGCCAGCAGCGCATACAGGGGGGAGACTGAAAAACTGTTTTTT.

V is TRBV27 and J is TRBJ2-6, with D unclear. Germline V CDR1 and CDR2: MNHEY, SMNVEV (reference sequence). V was shortened by 5 bases and J by 0 bases, with 8 bases between the two germline ends. The CDR3 has 15 residues. The CDR3: CASSPIDSGANVLTF. The CDR3, as DNA: TGTGCCAGCAGTCCCATTGACTCTGGGGCCAACGTCCTGACTTTC.

This clone has more than one count but fewer than ten. Here the CDR3 reads CASSQEIRDLSYNEQFF. Here the CDR3 DNA reads TGCGCCAGCAGCCAAGAAATCCGGGATCTTTCCTACAATGAGCAGTTCTTC. The rearrangement uses TRBV4-1 and TRBJ2-1; D possibly corresponds to TRBD2 (5 bases). Germline-derived CDR1 and CDR2 are MGHRA and YSYEKL. This CDR3 is built from 17 residues. Trimming pared 0 bases from V and 1 base from J, leaving 13 bases between.

The rearrangement links TRBV2 to TRBJ1-3; the D gene is possibly TRBD1 (6 bases). The germline CDR1 and CDR2 sequences are SNHLY and FYNNEI. CDR3 length: 17 amino acids. V lost 6 bases, J lost 0 bases, and 18 bases lay in between. The DNA of the CDR3 is TGTGCCAGCAGGACCCTCACAGGGCAAATCTCTGGAAACACCATATATTTT. Amino acids: CASRTLTGQISGNTIYF.

On this clone itself: Germline is not matched at one junction end, which may reflect a read error. This rearrangement joins TRBV5-1 to TRBJ2-3, with D perhaps being TRBD1 or TRBD2 (6 bases each). Per germline, CDR1 SGHRS and CDR2 YFSETQ. The CDR3 spans 13 residues. CDR3 sequence (DNA): TGCGCCAGCAGATTGGAGGGGGCAGATACGCAGTATTTT. This gives the protein CASRLEGADTQYF.

The V gene is TRBV12-3 or TRBV12-4, the J gene TRBJ2-7, with 9 bases matching TRBD1. V lost 7 bases to trimming and J lost 5 bases; unmatched junction nucleotides: 6. The CDR3 covers 13 residues. CDR3 sequence: CASKLRDRDEQYF. The CDR3 DNA is TGTGCCAGCAAACTCCGGGACAGGGACGAGCAGTACTTC.

The chain combines TRBV7-9 with TRBJ2-1; the D is unclear. The CDR3 has 12 residues. V was shortened by 1 base and J by 8 bases, with 6 bases between the two germline ends. The germline V gene has CDR1 SEHNR and CDR2 FQNEAQ (reference sequence). In nucleotides, the CDR3 is TGTGCCAGCAGCTTAGTTTGGGATGAGCAGTTCTTC. Translated: CASSLVWDEQFF.

The chain employs TRBV7-8 and TRBJ1-3, with TRBD1 matching over 7 bases. Germline V gives CDR1 SGHVS, CDR2 FQNEAQ. V shed 5 bases and J 0 bases; nucleotides not matched to a gene: 7. The CDR3 sequence is 16 residues long. The CDR3 loop reads CASSVGQAVSGNTIYF. Here the CDR3 DNA reads TGTGCCAGCAGCGTTGGACAGGCAGTCTCTGGAAACACCATATATTTT.

J is TRBJ2-3 and V is TRBV7-3, with TRBD2 matching over 9 bases. The V and J ends lost 1 base and 4 bases, in that order; junction bases with no gene match: 15. CDR1 and CDR2 from the germline V gene are SGHTA and FQGTGA. The CDR3 runs 19 residues. CDR3 nucleotide sequence: TGTGCCAGCAGCTTAAGAGGTTTGCGGGAGGGTGCATCAGCAGATACGCAGTATTTT. This codes for CASSLRGLREGASADTQYF.

This clone is a singleton in its sample. The rearrangement links TRBV27 to TRBJ2-5; 7 bases line up with TRBD2. Germline V lookup: CDR1 MNHEY, CDR2 SMNVEV (reference sequence). Trimming removed 8 bases from V and 7 bases from J; junction bases left unmatched: 13. CDR3 length: 14 amino acids. CDR3 coding DNA: TGTGCCAGCCCACGGGACTACACGGTGGGGACCCAGTACTTC. Residues: CASPRDYTVGTQYF.